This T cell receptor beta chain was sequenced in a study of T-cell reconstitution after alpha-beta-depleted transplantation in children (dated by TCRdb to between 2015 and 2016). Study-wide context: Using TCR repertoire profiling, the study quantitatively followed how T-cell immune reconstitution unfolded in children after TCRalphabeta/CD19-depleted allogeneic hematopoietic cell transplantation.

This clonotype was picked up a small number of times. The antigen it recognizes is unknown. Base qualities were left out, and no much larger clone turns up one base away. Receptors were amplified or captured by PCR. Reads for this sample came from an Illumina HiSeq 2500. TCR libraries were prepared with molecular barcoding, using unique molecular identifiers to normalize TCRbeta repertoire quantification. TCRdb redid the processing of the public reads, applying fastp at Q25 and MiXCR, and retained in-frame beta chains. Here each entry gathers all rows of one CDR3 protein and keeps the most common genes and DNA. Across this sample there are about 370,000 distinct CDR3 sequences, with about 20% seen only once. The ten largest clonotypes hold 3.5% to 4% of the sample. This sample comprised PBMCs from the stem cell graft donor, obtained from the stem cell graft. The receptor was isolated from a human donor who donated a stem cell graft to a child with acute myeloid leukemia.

The CDR3 protein: CASSYWTGLYEQYF. The sequenced DNA is TGTGCCAGCAGTTACTGGACAGGGCTCTACGAGCAGTACTTC. The V and J segments used are TRBV6-2 or TRBV6-3 and TRBJ2-7, with TRBD1 matching 8 junction bases. The CDR3 sequence holds 14 residues, the cysteine and phenylalanine included. Kept here is only the CDR3 DNA, which spans 42 bases and is read in frame from base 1. V ends up 1 base short and J 3 bases short, with an unmatched junction base count of 2. The germline V gene specifies MNHEY as CDR1 and SVGEGT as CDR2.